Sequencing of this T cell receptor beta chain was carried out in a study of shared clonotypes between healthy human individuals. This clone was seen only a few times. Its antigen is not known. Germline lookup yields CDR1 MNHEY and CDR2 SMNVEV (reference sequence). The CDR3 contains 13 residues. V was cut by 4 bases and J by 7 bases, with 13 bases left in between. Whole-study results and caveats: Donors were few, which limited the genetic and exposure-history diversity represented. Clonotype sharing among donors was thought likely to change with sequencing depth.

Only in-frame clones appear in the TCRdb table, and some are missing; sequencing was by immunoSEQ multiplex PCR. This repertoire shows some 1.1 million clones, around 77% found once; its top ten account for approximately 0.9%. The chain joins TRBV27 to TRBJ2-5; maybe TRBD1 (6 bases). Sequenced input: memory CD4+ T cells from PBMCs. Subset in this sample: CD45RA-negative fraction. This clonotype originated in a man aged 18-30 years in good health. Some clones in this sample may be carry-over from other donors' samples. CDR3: CASSSGGVGTQYF. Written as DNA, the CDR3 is TGTGCCAGCAGTTCTGGGGGCGTTGGGACCCAGTACTTC.